This T cell receptor (beta chain) emerged from a study of cytomegalovirus exposure and HLA in healthy donors. General observations from the study: Researchers counted some 150 TCR beta chains as cytomegalovirus-associated.

The germline CDR1 and CDR2 sequences are KGHSH and LQKENI. Trimming stripped 5 bases from V and 3 bases from J, with 13 bases between. The CDR3 consists of 14 residues. As concerns this clone: What it binds is not known.

60 Vbeta and 13 Jbeta primers were used in PCR. The data were produced by immunoSEQ multiplex PCR, yet TCRdb's version contains in-frame clones alone and is incomplete. This sample's clone table lists some 110,000 clones. Material for sequencing was PBMCs. The origin of this receptor is a man in his thirties or forties in good health and CMV-seronegative. This chain uses TRBV18 with TRBJ2-5; D is perhaps TRBD1 (7 bases). The CDR3 loop reads CASSRQGGEETQYF. CDR3 nucleotides: TGTGCCAGCTCAAGGCAGGGGGGAGAAGAGACCCAGTACTTC.